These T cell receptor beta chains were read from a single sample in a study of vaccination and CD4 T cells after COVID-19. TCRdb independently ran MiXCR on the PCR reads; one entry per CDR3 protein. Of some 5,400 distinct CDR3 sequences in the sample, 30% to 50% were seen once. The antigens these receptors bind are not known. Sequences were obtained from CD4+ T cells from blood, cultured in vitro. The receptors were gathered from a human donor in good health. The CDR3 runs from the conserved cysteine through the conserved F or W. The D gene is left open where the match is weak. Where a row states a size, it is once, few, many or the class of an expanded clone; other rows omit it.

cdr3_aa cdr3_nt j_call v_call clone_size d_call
CASSLDYRDTQYF TGCGCCAGCAGCTTAGACTATAGGGATACGCAGTATTTT TRBJ2-3 TRBV5-1 - -
CASSEEGAGPDTQYF TGTGCCAGCAGTGAAGAGGGAGCTGGGCCAGATACGCAGTATTTT TRBJ2-3 TRBV2 - -
CASSALRPGPRAETQYF TGTGCCAGCAGCGCCCTACGACCGGGCCCCCGGGCAGAGACCCAGTACTTC TRBJ2-5 TRBV7-8 - -
CASSLTGSSYNEQFF TGCGCCAGCAGCTTGACAGGGAGCTCCTACAATGAGCAGTTCTTC TRBJ2-1 TRBV5-1 medium-sized -
CAWRTGYGYTF TGTGCCTGGAGGACAGGCTATGGCTACACCTTC TRBJ1-2 TRBV30 few -
CSAREGLAMTQHF TGCAGTGCTAGGGAGGGCCTCGCGATGACCCAGCATTTT TRBJ1-5 TRBV20-1 few -
CSAEGRHYGYTF TGCAGTGCTGAGGGACGCCATTATGGCTACACCTTC TRBJ1-2 TRBV20-1 few -
CASSYSSRDRYSNQPQHF TGTGCCAGCAGTTATTCGTCCCGGGACAGGTATAGCAATCAGCCCCAGCATTTT TRBJ1-5 TRBV6-5 - TRBD1
CAISEDTVGNQPQHF TGTGCCATCAGTGAAGACACAGTCGGCAATCAGCCCCAGCATTTT TRBJ1-5 TRBV10-3 - -
CASSVLDRNQPQHF TGTGCCAGCAGCGTCCTGGACCGTAATCAGCCCCAGCATTTT TRBJ1-5 TRBV6-1 medium-sized -
CSARDRTGGGELFF TGCAGTGCTAGAGATCGCACGGGGGGCGGGGAGCTGTTTTTT TRBJ2-2 TRBV20-1 few TRBD2
CASSQDTDRDLYYGYTF TGCGCCAGCAGCCAAGATACGGACAGAGACCTTTACTATGGCTACACCTTC TRBJ1-2 TRBV4-1 - -
CASSLVPGSNYGYTF TGTGCCAGCAGCTTGGTACCGGGATCTAACTATGGCTACACCTTC TRBJ1-2 TRBV5-5 once -
CASSLGSGGAGKETQYF TGTGCCAGCAGCTTAGGGTCCGGGGGGGCCGGGAAAGAGACCCAGTACTTC TRBJ2-5 TRBV11-2 - TRBD2
CASSYGGAGEKLFF TGTGCCAGCAGTTACGGGGGCGCAGGGGAAAAACTGTTTTTT TRBJ1-4 TRBV6-2/TRBV6-3 - -